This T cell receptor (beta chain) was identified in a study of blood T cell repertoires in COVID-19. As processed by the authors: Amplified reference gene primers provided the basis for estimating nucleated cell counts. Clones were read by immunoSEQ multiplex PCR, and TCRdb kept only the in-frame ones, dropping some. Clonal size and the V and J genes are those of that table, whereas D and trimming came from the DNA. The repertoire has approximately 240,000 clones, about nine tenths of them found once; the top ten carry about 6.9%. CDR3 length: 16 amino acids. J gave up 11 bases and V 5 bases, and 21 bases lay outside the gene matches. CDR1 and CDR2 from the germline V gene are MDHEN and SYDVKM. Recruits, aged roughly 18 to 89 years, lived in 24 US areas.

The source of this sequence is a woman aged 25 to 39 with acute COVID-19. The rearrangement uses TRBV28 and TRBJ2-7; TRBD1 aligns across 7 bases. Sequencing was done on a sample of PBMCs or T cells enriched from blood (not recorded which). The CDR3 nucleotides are TGTGCCAGCAGTACAGCAACGGGACAGTTTTCTACGAGCAAGTACTTC. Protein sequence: CASSTATGQFSTSKYF.